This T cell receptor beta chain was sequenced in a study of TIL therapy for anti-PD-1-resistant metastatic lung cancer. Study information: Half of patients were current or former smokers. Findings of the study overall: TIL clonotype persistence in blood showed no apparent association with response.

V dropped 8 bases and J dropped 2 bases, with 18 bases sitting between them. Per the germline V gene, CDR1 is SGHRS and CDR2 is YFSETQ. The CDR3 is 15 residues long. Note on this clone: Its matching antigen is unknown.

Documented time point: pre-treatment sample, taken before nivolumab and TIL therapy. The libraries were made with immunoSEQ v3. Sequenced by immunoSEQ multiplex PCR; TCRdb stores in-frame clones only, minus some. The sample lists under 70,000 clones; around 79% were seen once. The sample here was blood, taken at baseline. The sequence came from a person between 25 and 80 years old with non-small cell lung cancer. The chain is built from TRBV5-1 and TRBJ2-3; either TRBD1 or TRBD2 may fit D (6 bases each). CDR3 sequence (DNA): TGCGCCAGTTCCCGTGACGGGGGCCTCACAGATACGCAGTATTTT. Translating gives CASSRDGGLTDTQYF.